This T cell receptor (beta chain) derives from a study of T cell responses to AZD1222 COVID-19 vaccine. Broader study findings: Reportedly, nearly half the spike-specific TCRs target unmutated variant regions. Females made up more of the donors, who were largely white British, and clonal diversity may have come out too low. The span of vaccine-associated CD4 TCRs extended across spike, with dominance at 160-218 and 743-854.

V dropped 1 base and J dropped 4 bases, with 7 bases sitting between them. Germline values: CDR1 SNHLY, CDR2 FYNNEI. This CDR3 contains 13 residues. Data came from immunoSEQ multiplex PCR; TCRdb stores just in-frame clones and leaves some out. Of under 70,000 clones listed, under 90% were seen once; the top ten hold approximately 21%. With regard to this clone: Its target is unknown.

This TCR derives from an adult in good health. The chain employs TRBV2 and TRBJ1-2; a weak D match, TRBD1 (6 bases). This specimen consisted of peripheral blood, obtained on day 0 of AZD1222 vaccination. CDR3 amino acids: CASSEEGGYGYTF. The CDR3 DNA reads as TGTGCCAGCAGTGAAGAAGGGGGCTATGGCTACACCTTC.